What follows are 18 T cell receptor beta chains derived from one specimen sequenced in a study of blood T cells in healthy people across ages. A second PCR, run for roughly 7 to 11 cycles, used a sample-barcoded 5' primer plus a J-beta primer mix. Using its own MiXCR run on the 5' RACE reads, TCRdb lists one record per CDR3 protein. The sample contains 750,000 to 850,000 distinct CDR3 sequences, 20% to 25% of which appear only once. These data are also associated with another study on T cells of mothers and their children.

Input material: blood. All receptors derive from a boy younger than 18 in good health.

With respect to this clonotype: Its ends do not fully match the called genes, so a read error is possible. The chain carries TRBV30 and TRBJ2-5, with D possibly being TRBD1 (5 bases). Germline lookup yields CDR1 GTSNPN and CDR2 SVGIG (reference sequence). This CDR3 contains 12 residues. CDR3: CAWSVWQGEQYF. CDR3 nucleotide sequence: TGTGCTTGGAGTGTATGGCAGGGTGAGCAGTACTTC.

This clonotype has a handful of counts. The J gene is TRBJ2-1, the V gene TRBV4-1; D gene ambiguous. The CDR3 has 16 residues. Germline CDR1 reads MGHRA; CDR2 reads YSYEKL. The V and J ends lost 1 base and 3 bases respectively, with 13 bases between them. The CDR3 spells CASSQVQNTIYNEQFF. As DNA, the CDR3 is TGCGCCAGCAGCCAAGTGCAGAATACAATCTACAATGAGCAGTTCTTC.

The CDR3 spells CASSQVRAMGDEQFF. The CDR3 nucleotides read TGTGCCAGCAGCCAAGTCCGGGCGATGGGGGATGAGCAGTTCTTC. This rearrangement joins TRBV3-1 to TRBJ2-1; D assignment may be TRBD1 or TRBD2 (5 bases each). V lost 1 base to trimming and J lost 8 bases, with 15 bases between them. Germline lookup yields CDR1 LGHDT and CDR2 YNNKEL (reference sequence). The CDR3 spans 15 residues.

A few counts support this clonotype. This rearrangement joins TRBV7-2 to TRBJ1-6; tentatively, D is TRBD1 (6 bases). The CDR3 runs 17 residues. V dropped 4 bases and J dropped 6 bases, with 19 bases sitting between them. CDR1 is SGHTA and CDR2 is FQGNSA in the germline V gene. The CDR3 DNA reads TGTGCCAGCAGCTCCGCCATTTTTGGACAGTCTAATTCACCCCTCCACTTT. This sequence encodes CASSSAIFGQSNSPLHF.

The CDR3, as DNA: TGTGCCAGCCGGACAGGGAGGACCTACGAGCAGTACTTC. Translating it yields CASRTGRTYEQYF. The chain combines TRBV27 with TRBJ2-7; 8 nucleotides agree with TRBD1. The trim removed 8 bases at V and 2 bases at J, leaving 5 bases unmatched. The germline V gene encodes CDR1 MNHEY and CDR2 SMNVEV (reference sequence). The CDR3 length is 13 residues.

The J gene is TRBJ2-5, the V gene TRBV5-1; 9 nucleotides align to TRBD1. This CDR3 is built from 18 residues. Germline-derived CDR1 and CDR2 are SGHRS and YFSETQ. V was clipped by 3 bases and J by 2 bases; unmatched bases: 14. DNA for the CDR3: TGCGCCAGCAGCTCGCGACAGGGGGTTCTCCCGCTGCAAGAGACCCAGTACTTC. It codes for CASSSRQGVLPLQETQYF. Complete variable domain (other parts from reference TRBV5-1 and TRBJ2-5): KAGVTQTPRYLIKTRGQQVTLSCSPISGHRSVSWYQQTPGQGLQFLFEYFSETQRNKGNFPGRFSGRQFSNSRSEMNVSTLELGDSALYLCASSSRQGVLPLQETQYFGPGTRLLVL.

The sample holds a few counts of this clonotype. The chain joins TRBV12-3 or TRBV12-4 to TRBJ2-5; D possibly uses TRBD1 or TRBD2 (5 bases each). The J call is uncertain, as TRBJ2-1 better fits the DNA end. The CDR3 is made up of 16 amino acids. The CDR3 spells CASSLEGGKPGPEQFF. CDR3 DNA: TGTGCCAGCAGTTTAGAAGGCGGAAAACCGGGGCCCGAGCAGTTCTTC.

The chain employs TRBV27 and TRBJ1-4, with 8 positions matching TRBD1. The CDR3 sequence is 18 residues long. V dropped 5 bases and J dropped 0; count of bases not matched to a gene: 11. From germline, CDR1 is MNHEY and CDR2 SMNVEV (reference sequence). The CDR3 protein is CASSPLGWDRSTNEKLFF. The CDR3, as DNA: TGTGCCAGCAGTCCCCTCGGATGGGACAGGTCAACTAATGAAAAACTGTTTTTT.

This clonotype turned up a few times. The chain uses TRBV28 and TRBJ1-4; D possibly corresponds to TRBD1 (6 bases). V was clipped by 6 bases and J by 0 bases, with 14 bases between them. Germline V lookup: CDR1 MDHEN, CDR2 SYDVKM. The CDR3 has 16 residues. The DNA for the CDR3 is TGTGCCAGCAGCCCCACAACAGGGTCAACTAATGAAAAACTGTTTTTT. Amino acid sequence: CASSPTTGSTNEKLFF.

CDR3 protein: CASGSSGTQYF. The CDR3 DNA follows: TGTGCCAGCGGTTCCTCAGGGACCCAGTACTTC. This chain connects TRBV27 to TRBJ2-1; D unclear. The DNA end is a closer match to TRBJ2-5, so the J assignment may be wrong. The germline CDR1 and CDR2 sequences are MNHEY and SMNVEV (reference sequence). This CDR3 spans 11 amino acids.

The chain employs TRBV29-1 and TRBJ2-1; possibly TRBD1 or TRBD2 for D (6 bases each). This CDR3 comprises 13 residues. Germline lookup yields CDR1 SQVTM and CDR2 ANQGSEA. Trimming pared 2 bases from V and 14 bases from J, leaving 19 bases between. The CDR3: CSVERGADGLKFF. CDR3 DNA: TGCAGCGTTGAAAGGGGGGCCGACGGTTTAAAGTTCTTC.

This chain connects TRBV19 to TRBJ2-2; no definite D call. The germline V and J ends were trimmed by 3 bases and 3 bases, with 2 bases remaining between them. Germline CDR1 LNHDA, CDR2 SQIVND (reference sequence). CDR3 length equals 12 residues. The CDR3 coding sequence is TGTGCCAGTAGTATGGACACCGGGGAGCTGTTTTTT. Its translation is CASSMDTGELFF.

This clonotype was seen a few times. The J gene is TRBJ1-4, the V gene TRBV2; 7 nucleotides line up with TRBD1. The CDR3 is made up of 15 amino acids. The germline gives CDR1 SNHLY, CDR2 FYNNEI. J gave up 4 bases and V 2 bases, and 4 bases lay outside the gene matches. This CDR3 is CASSETGTDNEKLFF. CDR3 coding DNA: TGTGCCAGCAGTGAAACCGGGACAGATAATGAAAAACTGTTTTTT.

V gene TRBV28 combines with J gene TRBJ2-5; a possible D gene is TRBD1 (6 bases). The germline V and J ends were trimmed by 6 bases and 1 base, with 12 bases remaining between them. In germline, CDR1 is MDHEN, CDR2 SYDVKM. This CDR3 spans 14 amino acids. CDR3 nucleotide sequence: TGTGCCAGCAGCGAGGGACAAATCCAAGAGACCCAGTACTTC. Translating it yields CASSEGQIQETQYF.

This clonotype was counted at least ten times. Germline is not matched at one junction end, which may reflect a read error. This sequence joins TRBV7-9 and TRBJ2-5, with D hard to call. Near its end, the DNA agrees better with TRBJ2-1, so the J call may be wrong. The CDR3 extends over 10 amino acids. The germline V gene has CDR1 SEHNR and CDR2 FQNEAQ (reference sequence). In nucleotides, the CDR3 is TGTGCCAGCAGTTTAGTTGAGCAGTTCTTC. It translates to CASSLVEQFF.

J is TRBJ2-3 and V is TRBV28; D unresolved. Trimming left V 3 bases short and J 6 bases short, with 10 bases between. Germline V gene sequence: CDR1 MDHEN, CDR2 SYDVKM. The CDR3 runs to 13 residues. In DNA form, the CDR3 reads TGTGCCAGCAGTTTTGCCGCTAGGGATACGCAGTATTTT. This codes for CASSFAARDTQYF.

The CDR3 nucleotides read TGTGCCAGCAGTTCTCCCGGGAGAGGAGCCTACGAGCAGTACTTC. Translated: CASSSPGRGAYEQYF. The chain links TRBV12-3 or TRBV12-4 to TRBJ2-7; D might be TRBD2 (6 bases). This CDR3 is built from 15 residues. Trimming removed 4 bases from V and 2 bases from J, with 15 bases in between.

This clonotype has a handful of counts. The J gene is TRBJ1-1, the V gene TRBV28; unclear D gene. Germline V gene lookup returns CDR1 MDHEN and CDR2 SYDVKM. CDR3 length: 15 amino acids. Trimming cost V 4 bases and J 0 bases, with 12 bases left between them. The DNA for the CDR3 is TGTGCCAGCAGTTCCCCGTGGCAGATGAACACTGAAGCTTTCTTT. As protein: CASSSPWQMNTEAFF.